The next 16 T cell receptor beta chains were all read from a single sample in a study of graft-versus-host responses after intestinal transplantation. Measured with immunoSEQ multiplex PCR; TCRdb has only the in-frame clones, and not every one. The sample records fewer than 85,000 clones, approximately 88% being singletons. These TCRs' antigens remain unknown. The sequences come from unstimulated CD8+ T cells sorted from spleen or lymph node cells, collected before intestinal transplant. These receptors came from a human donor who received an intestinal transplant.

The chain links TRBV30 to TRBJ1-4, with D unresolved. The CDR3 has 15 amino acids. The V end lost 8 bases, the J end lost 4 bases, and 20 bases lay between the germline ends. Germline V lookup: CDR1 GTSNPN, CDR2 SVGIG (reference sequence). CDR3 nucleotides: TGTGCCCGGCTTCAGCGACGGATAATTAATGAAAAACTGTTTTTT. Protein: CARLQRRIINEKLFF.

This chain joins TRBV5-1 and TRBJ2-1; 7 bases are shared with TRBD1. Unmatched junction bases numbered 6, after V lost 2 bases and J lost 7 bases. The CDR3 loop spans 14 amino acids. Germline CDR1 and CDR2: SGHRS and YFSETQ. The CDR3 coding sequence is TGCGCCAGCAGCTTTATACAGGGGTTAAATGAGCAGTTCTTC. Translation: CASSFIQGLNEQFF.

This clone was detected only once. J is TRBJ2-1 and V is TRBV5-1, with unresolved D. The CDR3 extends over 14 amino acids. Germline CDR1 is SGHRS and CDR2 is YFSETQ. With 2 bases removed from V and 1 base from J, the gap between germline ends came to 7 bases. CDR3 residues: CASSLEDSYNEQFF. Here the CDR3 DNA reads TGCGCCAGCAGCTTAGAGGATTCCTACAATGAGCAGTTCTTC.

V usage is TRBV7-2 and J usage is TRBJ2-5; 11 nucleotides align to TRBD2. Germline V gives CDR1 SGHTA, CDR2 FQGNSA. V shed 5 bases and J 7 bases; nucleotides not matched to a gene: 6. This CDR3 contains 14 residues. The CDR3 loop is CASSPIAGGGTQYF. DNA of the CDR3: TGTGCCAGCAGCCCAATAGCGGGAGGGGGGACCCAGTACTTC. Using reference TRBV7-2 and TRBJ2-5 for the parts outside the CDR3, the full variable domain is GAGVSQSPSNKVTEKGKDVELRCDPISGHTALYWYRQSLGQGLEFLIYFQGNSAPDKSGLPSDRFSAERTGGSVSTLTIQRTQQEDSAVYLCASSPIAGGGTQYFGPGTRLLVL.

The chain carries TRBV21-1 and TRBJ2-3; the table's D call, TRBD1, has no DNA check behind it. TRBV21-1 constitutes a pseudogene. The CDR3 sequence is 15 residues long. In DNA form, the CDR3 reads TGTGCCAGCAGCAAAGCGTTGGACAGGGCAGATACGCAGTATTTT. Translating gives CASSKALDRADTQYF.

The chain is built from TRBV29-1 and TRBJ1-2; D is undetermined. The CDR3 contains 11 residues. From germline, CDR1 is SQVTM and CDR2 ANQGSEA. The germline V and J ends were trimmed by 1 base and 3 bases, with 3 bases remaining between them. CDR3 region: CSVEVDYGYTF. In DNA form, the CDR3 reads TGCAGCGTTGAAGTAGACTATGGCTACACCTTC.

The chain couples TRBV6-9 to TRBJ2-7, with D possibly being TRBD2 (6 bases). V gave up 2 bases and J gave up 5 bases, with 25 bases separating them. CDR1 is MNHGY and CDR2 is SVAAGI in the germline V gene. CDR3 length: 18 residues. The CDR3 DNA follows: TGTGCCAGCAGTTATCGGTATCCGCGGTGGGGGAGGTTCGACGAGCAGTACTTC. Its protein product is CASSYRYPRWGRFDEQYF.

This clone turned up a few times. V and J are TRBV4-1 and TRBJ2-7; TRBD1 aligns across 7 bases. The CDR3 has 13 residues. Germline V gene lookup returns CDR1 MGHRA and CDR2 YSYEKL. V was pared by 1 base and J by 7 bases, with 4 bases of the junction left unmatched. The CDR3 reads CASSQVPGQEQYF. DNA for the CDR3: TGCGCCAGCAGCCAAGTACCGGGACAGGAGCAGTACTTC.

The genes are TRBV30 and TRBJ2-1; maybe TRBD2 (7 bases). The germline gives CDR1 GTSNPN, CDR2 SVGIG (reference sequence). The CDR3 has 15 amino acids. Between the trimmed V and J ends, which lost 0 bases and 5 bases, there was a span of 14 bases. CDR3 bases: TGTGCCTGGAGTGTACAGGGAGGGAGGAACAATGAGCAGTTCTTC. Translating gives CAWSVQGGRNNEQFF.

This clone turned up a few times. J is TRBJ2-2 and V is TRBV6-1, with TRBD1 matching over 10 bases. CDR1 MNHNS and CDR2 SASEGT come from the germline V gene. This CDR3 has 15 amino acids. J gave up 6 bases and V 5 bases, and 6 bases lay outside the gene matches. CDR3 region: CASSSGTGEPGELFF. CDR3 sequence (DNA): TGTGCCAGCAGTTCCGGGACAGGGGAGCCCGGGGAGCTGTTTTTT.

This clone occurred once. The chain combines TRBV2 with TRBJ2-7, with D possibly TRBD1 on 5 matching bases. This CDR3 has 18 amino acids. The V end lost 6 bases, the J end lost 3 bases, and 27 bases lay between the germline ends. CDR1 is SNHLY and CDR2 is FYNNEI in the germline V gene. The CDR3 nucleotides read TGTGCCAGCAGCCGAATTCAGGGCCTTACTACGTCTGACTACGAGCAGTACTTC. Amino acids: CASSRIQGLTTSDYEQYF. Full variable domain (remainder filled in from reference TRBV2 and TRBJ2-7): EPEVTQTPSHQVTQMGQEVILRCVPISNHLYFYWYRQILGQKVEFLVSFYNNEISEKSEIFDDQFSVERPDGSNFTLKIRSTKLEDSAMYFCASSRIQGLTTSDYEQYFGPGTRLTVT.

In this sample, this clone turned up once. One end of the junction does not line up with germline, which may come from a read error. The V gene is TRBV6-5, the J gene TRBJ1-2; a possible D gene is TRBD1 (6 bases). Looked up from germline, CDR1 is MNHEY and CDR2 is SVGAGI. The CDR3 runs to 15 residues. The CDR3 DNA sequence: TGTGCCAGCAGACCTCGGACAGCCGACCACTATGGCCACACCTTC. Protein sequence: CASRPRTADHYGHTF.

The DNA for the CDR3 is TGTGCCAGCAGTTTATACTCACAGGGGGGGACCCAGTACTTC. Translating gives CASSLYSQGGTQYF. The chain has TRBV27 and TRBJ2-5; 8 nucleotides align to TRBD1. Losses at the gene ends were 1 base for V and 7 bases for J; bases not matched to a gene: 5. The CDR3 is 14 residues long. The germline V gene has CDR1 MNHEY and CDR2 SMNVEV (reference sequence).

As DNA, the CDR3 is TGTGCCAGCTCGGGACTAGCGGGAAGGAAGGCCGGGGAAGAGACCCAGTACTTC. Translation: CASSGLAGRKAGEETQYF. The genes are TRBV27 and TRBJ2-5, with 13 bases fitting TRBD2. Trimming at V came to 8 bases and at J to 3 bases, leaving 15 bases not matched to a gene. The CDR3 covers 18 residues. CDR1 is MNHEY, CDR2 SMNVEV, per germline (reference sequence).

This sequence joins TRBV4-1 and TRBJ2-7; D not resolved. Trimming shortened V by 4 bases and J by 0 bases, and 7 bases separated the two germline ends. The V gene's germline CDR1 is MGHRA and CDR2 YSYEKL. CDR3 length equals 13 residues. In nucleotides, the CDR3 is TGCGCCAGCAGCCCCGCGAACTCCTACGAGCAGTACTTC. It yields the protein CASSPANSYEQYF.

The chain carries TRBV7-9 and TRBJ1-2; D not resolved. There are 17 residues in the CDR3. Trimming shortened V by 2 bases and J by 8 bases, and 24 bases separated the two germline ends. CDR1 is SEHNR and CDR2 is FQNEAQ in the germline V gene (reference sequence). The CDR3 here is CASSLPPRWLTAGGYTF. The CDR3 DNA reads TGTGCCAGCAGCTTACCTCCTCGGTGGTTAACGGCGGGGGGCTACACCTTC.